The 8 T cell receptor beta chains reported below all come from one sample, sequenced in a study of blood T cell repertoires in COVID-19. Clones were sequenced by immunoSEQ multiplex PCR, and TCRdb holds only the in-frame ones, with some missing. Here the sample spans about 200,000 clones, roughly 89% being singletons. The sequenced material came from PBMCs or T cells enriched from blood (not recorded which). The receptors originated from a woman aged 25-40 years with acute COVID-19.

The chain combines TRBV7-2 with TRBJ2-7, with 11 nucleotides matching TRBD2. Germline-derived CDR1 and CDR2 are SGHTA and FQGNSA. V lost 1 base and J lost 3; bases outside the gene matches: 2. The CDR3 extends over 15 amino acids. The DNA of the CDR3 is TGTGCCAGCAGCTTAGGCGGGACTAGCGGCTACGAGCAGTACTTC. It specifies CASSLGGTSGYEQYF.

This chain connects TRBV9 to TRBJ1-2; 8 nucleotides agree with TRBD1. Germline lookup yields CDR1 SGDLS and CDR2 YYNGEE. After removal of 0 bases from V and 2 bases from J, the junction contained 9 bases not matched to a gene. This CDR3 has 17 residues. The CDR3 nucleotides read TGTGCCAGCAGCGTAGCCGCGGGGACAGGCCGCAACTATGGCTACACCTTC. Residues: CASSVAAGTGRNYGYTF.

The CDR3 sequence is CASGIITRPQWDRQNQPQHF. Here the CDR3 DNA reads TGTGCCAGCGGGATTATTACGAGGCCGCAGTGGGACAGACAGAATCAGCCCCAGCATTTT. The chain has TRBV9 and TRBJ1-5, with 7 bases identical to TRBD1. Per germline, CDR1 SGDLS and CDR2 YYNGEE. V lost 7 bases to trimming and J lost 4 bases; unmatched junction nucleotides: 26. The CDR3 has 20 amino acids.

The chain is built from TRBV2 and TRBJ2-7; D not certain. There are 12 residues in the CDR3. V shed 9 bases and J shed 2 bases, with 11 bases lying between them. Germline CDR1 SNHLY, CDR2 FYNNEI. The CDR3 DNA reads as TGTGCCAGTGCCGGGTATACCTACGAGCAGTACTTC. Amino acids: CASAGYTYEQYF.

The chain is built from TRBV2 and TRBJ2-3; 8 nucleotides match TRBD2. This CDR3 is 17 amino acids long. V was clipped by 2 bases and J by 1 base; unmatched bases: 8. Germline V gene sequence: CDR1 SNHLY, CDR2 FYNNEI. The CDR3 nucleotides are TGTGCCAGCAGTGAATTAGGGCGGGGGGTTGGCACAGATACGCAGTATTTT. Its translation: CASSELGRGVGTDTQYF.

J is TRBJ1-2 and V is TRBV4-3, with D possibly matching TRBD1 (6 bases). This CDR3 has 15 residues. Deletions cut 0 bases from V and 2 bases from J, with 10 bases between. Germline assignment: CDR1 LGHNA and CDR2 YSLEER. The CDR3 DNA sequence: TGCGCCAGCAGCCAAGAAATACAGGGAAACTATGGCTACACCTTC. Protein: CASSQEIQGNYGYTF.

DNA for the CDR3: TGTGCCAGCAGCCAAGCTTACAGGGTGTATGAGCAGTTCTTC. Translation gives CASSQAYRVYEQFF. The rearrangement links TRBV14 to TRBJ2-1; D perhaps matches TRBD1 (6 bases). Germline values: CDR1 SGHDN, CDR2 FVKESK. V was clipped by 1 base and J by 8 bases, with 12 bases between them. The CDR3 is 14 amino acids.

The chain couples TRBV18 to TRBJ2-5, with 7 bases aligning to TRBD2. The V gene end was trimmed by 7 bases and the J gene end by 4 bases; junction bases not matched to a gene: 9. The CDR3 loop spans 14 amino acids. Germline values: CDR1 KGHSH, CDR2 LQKENI. The CDR3 coding sequence is TGTGCCAGCTTTAGCCTCCGCGGGGGAGAGACCCAGTACTTC. It translates to CASFSLRGGETQYF.